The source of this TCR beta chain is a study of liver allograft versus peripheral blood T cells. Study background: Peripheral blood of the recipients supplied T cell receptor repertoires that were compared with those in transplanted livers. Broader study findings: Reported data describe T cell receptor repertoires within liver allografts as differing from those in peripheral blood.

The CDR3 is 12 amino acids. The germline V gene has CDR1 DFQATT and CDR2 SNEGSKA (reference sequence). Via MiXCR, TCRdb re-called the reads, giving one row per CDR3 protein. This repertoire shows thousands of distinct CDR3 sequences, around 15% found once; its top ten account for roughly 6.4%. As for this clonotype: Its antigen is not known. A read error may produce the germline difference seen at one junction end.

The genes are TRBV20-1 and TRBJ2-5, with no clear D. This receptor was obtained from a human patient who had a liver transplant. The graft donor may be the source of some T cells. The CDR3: CSARLQQGTQYF. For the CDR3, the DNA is TGCAGTGCTAGACTACAACAAGGGACCCAGTACTTC.